This passage covers 9 T cell receptor beta chains from one sample sequenced in a study of metastatic and nonmetastatic thyroid tumors. Before thyroid surgery, none of the patients had received any treatment. TCRdb reanalyzed the PCR reads with MiXCR. Found here are under 55,000 clones, approximately 15% of them singletons; the top ten hold approximately 3%. Sequenced sample: blood. The receptor set was obtained from a female donor with papillary thyroid cancer or a benign thyroid nodule (not recorded which). Some clones in this sample may be carry-over from other donors' samples.

The CDR3 here is CASRRGYYYNEQFF. The CDR3 DNA sequence: TGTGCCAGCCGGAGGGGGTATTACTACAATGAGCAGTTCTTC. The chain employs TRBV11-1 and TRBJ2-1; D possibly uses TRBD1 or TRBD2 (6 bases each). CDR1 SGHAT and CDR2 FQDESV come from the germline V gene (reference sequence). The CDR3 sequence is 14 residues long. The ends were cut back, 8 bases at V and 3 bases at J, with 14 bases in the middle.

This clone has at least ten counts. V is TRBV2 and J is TRBJ2-3; no firm D call. Per germline, CDR1 SNHLY and CDR2 FYNNEI. Trimming shortened V by 0 bases and J by 0 bases, and 10 bases separated the two germline ends. The CDR3 totals 16 residues. The CDR3, as DNA: TGTGCCAGCAGTGAAGCAAAAGGCGGTAGCACAGATACGCAGTATTTT. Its protein product is CASSEAKGGSTDTQYF. Full variable domain (rest looked up from reference TRBV2 and TRBJ2-3): EPEVTQTPSHQVTQMGQEVILRCVPISNHLYFYWYRQILGQKVEFLVSFYNNEISEKSEIFDDQFSVERPDGSNFTLKIRSTKLEDSAMYFCASSEAKGGSTDTQYFGPGTRLTVL.

This clone was detected many times. Written as DNA, the CDR3 is TGTGCCACCAGTGACAAACCCGGGACTAGCGGGAGGTTGAATGAGCAGTTCTTC. The encoded protein is CATSDKPGTSGRLNEQFF. The genes are TRBV24-1 and TRBJ2-1; TRBD2 matches 15 bases. V lost 4 bases and J lost 7; bases outside the gene matches: 10. Germline V gene sequence: CDR1 KGHDR, CDR2 SFDVKD. The CDR3 length is 18 residues.

This clone was detected many times. The rearrangement uses TRBV28 and TRBJ2-1, with TRBD2 matching over 7 bases. The CDR3 contains 14 residues. Trimming cost V 3 bases and J 4 bases; bases outside gene matches: 3. The V gene's germline CDR1 is MDHEN and CDR2 SYDVKM. CDR3 coding DNA: TGTGCCAGCAGTTTGACTAGCCCTTACAATGAGCAGTTCTTC. This gives the protein CASSLTSPYNEQFF. The entire variable domain, with the rest obtained from reference TRBV28 and TRBJ2-1, is as follows: DVKVTQSSRYLVKRTGEKVFLECVQDMDHENMFWYRQDPGLGLRLIYFSYDVKMKEKGDIPEGYSVSREKKERFSLILESASTNQTSMYLCASSLTSPYNEQFFGPGTRLTVL.

The rearrangement links TRBV2 to TRBJ1-5; possible D gene TRBD1, 5 bases. V gave up 0 bases and J gave up 2 bases, with 8 bases separating them. The CDR3 extends over 15 amino acids. Germline V gene lookup returns CDR1 SNHLY and CDR2 FYNNEI. CDR3 DNA: TGTGCCAGCAGTGAAGCCAGCAGGGGCAATCAGCCCCAGCATTTT. It specifies CASSEASRGNQPQHF.

This clone appeared many times. The chain is built from TRBV10-3 and TRBJ2-1; D perhaps matches TRBD2 (5 bases). The CDR3 has 13 amino acids. The V gene's germline CDR1 is ENHRY and CDR2 SYGVKD. V dropped 5 bases and J dropped 1 base, with 6 bases sitting between them. The CDR3 loop is CAISWESYNEQFF. In DNA form, the CDR3 reads TGTGCCATCAGTTGGGAGTCCTACAATGAGCAGTTCTTC.

With respect to this clone: A much larger clone sits a single nucleotide away, making a read error possible. The V gene is TRBV29-1, the J gene TRBJ2-3; D unclear. The CDR3 is made up of 10 amino acids. Trimming shortened V by 8 bases and J by 4 bases, and 7 bases separated the two germline ends. Germline assignment: CDR1 SQVTM and CDR2 ANQGSEA. The CDR3 DNA reads TGCAGCACAAGGCCAGATACGCAGTATTTT. This encodes CSTRPDTQYF.

This clone was seen just once. This sequence joins TRBV20-1 and TRBJ1-5, with unresolved D. Germline V gives CDR1 DFQATT, CDR2 SNEGSKA (reference sequence). V was cut by 4 bases and J by 0 bases, with 16 bases left in between. This CDR3 is built from 16 residues. The CDR3: CSAISGWAYSNQPQHF. CDR3 bases: TGCAGTGCTATCTCCGGGTGGGCTTATAGCAATCAGCCCCAGCATTTT.

This clone showed up just a few times. It may be a read error: a sequence one base away is much more abundant. V usage is TRBV28 and J usage is TRBJ1-5; the D gene is possibly TRBD1 (5 bases). There are 15 residues in the CDR3. CDR1 and CDR2 from the germline V gene are MDHEN and SYDVKM. This chain's CDR3 is CVSSLLSTVNQPHHF. DNA of the CDR3: TGTGTCAGCAGTTTACTGTCGACAGTCAATCAGCCCCATCATTTT.